Presented here are 8 T cell receptor beta chains from one specimen sequenced in a study of blood T cell repertoires in COVID-19. Using immunoSEQ multiplex PCR, the repertoire was profiled, and TCRdb retains in-frame clones only, with some absent. This table has 200,000 to 250,000 clones, roughly 82% appearing once. Sequenced material: peripheral blood. These receptors originate from a man in his fifties with active or convalescent COVID-19.

V is TRBV20-1 and J is TRBJ1-2; tentative D call: TRBD1 (6 bases). CDR3 size: 11 residues. Germline V CDR1 and CDR2: DFQATT, SNEGSKA (reference sequence). The CDR3 DNA reads TGCAGCAACAGGGCGGGCTATGGCTACACCTTC. Translating gives CSNRAGYGYTF.

This clone showed up just a few times. The chain joins TRBV15 to TRBJ1-3; the match to TRBD1 covers 7 bases. Germline values: CDR1 LNHNV, CDR2 YYDKDF (reference sequence). The ends lost 5 bases at V and 0 bases at J; junction bases unmatched: 7. This CDR3 spans 16 amino acids. In nucleotides, the CDR3 is TGTGCCACCAGCCGCACGGGACAGAGCTCTGGAAACACCATATATTTT. Protein: CATSRTGQSSGNTIYF.

The chain joins TRBV5-4 to TRBJ2-2; no clear D. The germline V gene encodes CDR1 SGHNT and CDR2 YYREEE (reference sequence). V lost 3 bases, J lost 3 bases, and 3 bases lay in between. CDR3 length: 12 residues. CDR3 nucleotide sequence: TGTGCCAGCAGCTCGGACACCGGGGAGCTGTTTTTT. This gives the protein CASSSDTGELFF.

This clone was recorded only once. The chain joins TRBV18 to TRBJ1-5; tentative D call: TRBD1 (5 bases). V was trimmed by 2 bases and J by 0 bases, leaving 14 bases between them. The germline V gene encodes CDR1 KGHSH and CDR2 LQKENI. There are 17 residues in the CDR3. CDR3 DNA sequence: TGTGCCAGCTCACCAAAGGGGCTCGTGCATAGCAATCAGCCCCAGCATTTT. It encodes CASSPKGLVHSNQPQHF. The full variable domain, its missing parts supplied by reference TRBV18 and TRBJ1-5, is NAGVMQNPRHLVRRRGQEARLRCSPMKGHSHVYWYRQLPEEGLKFMVYLQKENIIDESGMPKERFSAEFPKEGPSILRIQQVVRGDSAAYFCASSPKGLVHSNQPQHFGDGTRLSIL.

This chain links TRBV15 with TRBJ2-3; a possible D gene is TRBD1 (6 bases). V shed 2 bases and J shed 1 base, with 7 bases lying between them. This CDR3 region has 14 residues. Germline values: CDR1 LNHNV, CDR2 YYDKDF (reference sequence). CDR3 loop: CATSRRTGTDTQYF. Here the CDR3 DNA reads TGTGCCACCAGCAGACGGACAGGCACAGATACGCAGTATTTT.

This clone was seen just once. Written as DNA, the CDR3 is TGTGCCAGCAGTTACTCGTACAGTAGTAGCAATCAGCCCCAGCATTTT. It encodes CASSYSYSSSNQPQHF. This chain joins TRBV6-2 or TRBV6-3 and TRBJ1-5; D is ambiguous. Trimming took off 0 bases at V and 0 bases at J, with 9 bases between the two ends. CDR1 is MNHEY, CDR2 SVGEGT, per germline. The CDR3 totals 16 residues.

The J gene is TRBJ2-5, the V gene TRBV28; D perhaps matches TRBD2 (5 bases). The CDR3 has 14 residues. Germline CDR1 reads MDHEN; CDR2 reads SYDVKM. Trimming stripped 7 bases from V and 6 bases from J, with 18 bases between. The DNA for the CDR3 is TGTGCCAGCATTCCGCCGGGGTCTGGGAAGACCCAGTACTTC. It is translated as CASIPPGSGKTQYF.

The V and J genes are TRBV18 and TRBJ2-2; 7 bases match TRBD1. The CDR3 runs to 14 residues. The germline V gene has CDR1 KGHSH and CDR2 LQKENI. V lost 3 bases and J lost 8; bases outside the gene matches: 6. This chain's CDR3 is CASSPRDSRGELFF. DNA for the CDR3: TGTGCCAGCTCACCCCGGGACAGTCGAGGGGAGCTGTTTTTT.